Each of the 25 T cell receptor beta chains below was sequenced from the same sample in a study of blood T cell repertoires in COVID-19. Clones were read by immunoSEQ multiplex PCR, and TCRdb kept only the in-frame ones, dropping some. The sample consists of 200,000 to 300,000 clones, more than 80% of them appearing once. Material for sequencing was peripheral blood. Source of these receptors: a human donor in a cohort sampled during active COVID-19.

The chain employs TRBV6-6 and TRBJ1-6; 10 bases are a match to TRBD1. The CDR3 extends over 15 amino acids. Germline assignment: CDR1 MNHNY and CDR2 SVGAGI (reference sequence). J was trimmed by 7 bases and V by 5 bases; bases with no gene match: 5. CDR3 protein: CASSPGQGENSPLHF. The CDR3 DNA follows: TGTGCCAGCAGTCCAGGACAGGGGGAAAATTCACCCCTCCACTTT.

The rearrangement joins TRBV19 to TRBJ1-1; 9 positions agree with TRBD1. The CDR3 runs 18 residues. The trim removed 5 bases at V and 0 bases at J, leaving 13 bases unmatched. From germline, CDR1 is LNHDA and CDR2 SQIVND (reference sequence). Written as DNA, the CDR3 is TGTGCCAGTAGTTCCAACAGGGGGCGGGTTAACATGAACACTGAAGCTTTCTTT. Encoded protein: CASSSNRGRVNMNTEAFF.

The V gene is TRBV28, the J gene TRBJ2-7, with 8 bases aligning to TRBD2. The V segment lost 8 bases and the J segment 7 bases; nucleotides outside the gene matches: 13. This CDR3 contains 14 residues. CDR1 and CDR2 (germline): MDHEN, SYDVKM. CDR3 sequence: CASLAGTRATEQYF. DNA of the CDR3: TGTGCCAGCTTAGCCGGGACTAGAGCAACGGAGCAGTACTTC.

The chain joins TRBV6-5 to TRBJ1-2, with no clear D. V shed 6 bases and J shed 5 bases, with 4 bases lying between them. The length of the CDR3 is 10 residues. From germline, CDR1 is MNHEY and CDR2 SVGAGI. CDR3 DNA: TGTGCCAGCAGGAGATATGGCTACACCTTC. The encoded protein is CASRRYGYTF.

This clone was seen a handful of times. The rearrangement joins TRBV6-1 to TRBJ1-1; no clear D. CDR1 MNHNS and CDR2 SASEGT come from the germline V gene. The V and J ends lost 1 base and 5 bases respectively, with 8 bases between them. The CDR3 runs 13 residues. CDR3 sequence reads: CASSEVGRTEAFF. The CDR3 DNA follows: TGTGCCAGCAGTGAAGTCGGGAGGACTGAAGCTTTCTTT.

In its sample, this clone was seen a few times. The CDR3 loop is CASSPQTGEQETQYF. The CDR3, as DNA: TGTGCCAGCAGCCCCCAAACGGGAGAGCAAGAGACCCAGTACTTC. This chain links TRBV7-9 with TRBJ2-5, with D possibly being TRBD2 (6 bases). Germline CDR1 reads SEHNR; CDR2 reads FQNEAQ (reference sequence). Between the trimmed V and J ends, which lost 5 bases and 2 bases, there was a span of 15 bases. The CDR3 covers 15 residues.

Written as DNA, the CDR3 is TGTGCCAGCTCACCTCTTCAAGCGGGAGCCCCGCGGGATACGCAGTATTTT. Its protein product is CASSPLQAGAPRDTQYF. The genes are TRBV18 and TRBJ2-3, with 8 bases identical to TRBD2. CDR3 length: 17 amino acids. Germline V lookup: CDR1 KGHSH, CDR2 LQKENI. With V trimmed by 3 bases and J by 6 bases, 14 bases remained unmatched.

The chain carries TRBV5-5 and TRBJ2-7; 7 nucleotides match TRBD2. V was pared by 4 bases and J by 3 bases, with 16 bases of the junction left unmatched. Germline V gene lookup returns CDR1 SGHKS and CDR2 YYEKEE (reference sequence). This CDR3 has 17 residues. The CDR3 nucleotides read TGTGCCAGCAGCCTCTCTAAGGCTAGCGGAGGGGTCTACGAGCAGTACTTC. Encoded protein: CASSLSKASGGVYEQYF.

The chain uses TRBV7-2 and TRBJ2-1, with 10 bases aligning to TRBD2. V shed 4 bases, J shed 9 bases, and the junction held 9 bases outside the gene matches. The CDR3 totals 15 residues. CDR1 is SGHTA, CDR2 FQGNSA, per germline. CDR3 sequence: CASSSAGGPFGEQFF. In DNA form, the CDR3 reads TGTGCCAGCAGCTCAGCGGGAGGGCCCTTTGGTGAGCAGTTCTTC.

The CDR3 is CASSLGARTRSPDTQYF. In DNA form, the CDR3 reads TGTGCCAGCAGTTTAGGGGCTAGGACAAGGTCCCCAGATACGCAGTATTTT. The chain carries TRBV28 and TRBJ2-3; a possible D gene is TRBD1 (5 bases). Germline V gives CDR1 MDHEN, CDR2 SYDVKM. V lost 2 bases and J lost 4, with 19 bases in between. This CDR3 comprises 17 residues.

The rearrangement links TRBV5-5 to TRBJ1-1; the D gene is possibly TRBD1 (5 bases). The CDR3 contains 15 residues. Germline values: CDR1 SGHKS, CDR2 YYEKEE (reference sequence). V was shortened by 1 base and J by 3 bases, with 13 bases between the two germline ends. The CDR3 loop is CASSLMGGPYTEAFF. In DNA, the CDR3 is TGTGCCAGCAGCTTGATGGGGGGTCCTTACACTGAAGCTTTCTTT.

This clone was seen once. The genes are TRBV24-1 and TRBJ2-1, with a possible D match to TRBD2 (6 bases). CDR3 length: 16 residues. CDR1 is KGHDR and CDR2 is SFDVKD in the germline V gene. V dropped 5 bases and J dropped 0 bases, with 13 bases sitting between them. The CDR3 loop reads CATSGGDAFSYNEQFF. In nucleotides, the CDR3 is TGTGCCACCAGTGGGGGGGACGCTTTCTCCTACAATGAGCAGTTCTTC.

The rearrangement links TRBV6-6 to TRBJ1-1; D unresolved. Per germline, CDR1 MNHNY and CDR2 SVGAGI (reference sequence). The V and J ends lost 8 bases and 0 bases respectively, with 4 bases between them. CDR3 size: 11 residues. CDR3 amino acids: CASAMNTEAFF. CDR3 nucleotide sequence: TGTGCCAGCGCGATGAACACTGAAGCTTTCTTT.

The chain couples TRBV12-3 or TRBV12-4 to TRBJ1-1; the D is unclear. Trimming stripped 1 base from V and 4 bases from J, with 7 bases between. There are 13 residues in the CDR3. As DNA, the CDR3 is TGTGCCAGCAGTTTAGGGGCCGGCACTGAAGCTTTCTTT. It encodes CASSLGAGTEAFF.

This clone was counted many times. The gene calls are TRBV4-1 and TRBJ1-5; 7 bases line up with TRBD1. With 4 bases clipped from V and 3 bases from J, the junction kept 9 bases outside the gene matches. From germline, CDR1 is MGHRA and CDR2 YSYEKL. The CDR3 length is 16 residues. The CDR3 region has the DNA TGCGCCAGCAGCCCTGCAGACAGGGTGTACAATCAGCCCCAGCATTTT. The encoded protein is CASSPADRVYNQPQHF.

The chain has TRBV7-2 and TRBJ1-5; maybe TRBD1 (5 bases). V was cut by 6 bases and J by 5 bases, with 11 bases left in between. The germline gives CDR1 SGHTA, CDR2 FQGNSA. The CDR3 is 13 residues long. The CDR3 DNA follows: TGTGCCAGCAGGCCCACGGGGGATCAGCCCCAGCATTTT. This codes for CASRPTGDQPQHF.

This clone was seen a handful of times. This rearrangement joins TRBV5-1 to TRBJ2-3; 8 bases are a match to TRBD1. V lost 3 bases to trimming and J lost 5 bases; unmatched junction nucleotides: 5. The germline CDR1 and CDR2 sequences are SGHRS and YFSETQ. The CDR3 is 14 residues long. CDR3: CASSSGQGLDTQYF. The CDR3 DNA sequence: TGCGCCAGCAGCTCCGGACAGGGACTAGATACGCAGTATTTT.

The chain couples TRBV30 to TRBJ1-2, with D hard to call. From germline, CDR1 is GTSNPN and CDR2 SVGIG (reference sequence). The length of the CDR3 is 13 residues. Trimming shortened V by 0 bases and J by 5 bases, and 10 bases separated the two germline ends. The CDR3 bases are TGTGCCTGGAGTGTTAGTTTTTATTATGGCTACACCTTC. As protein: CAWSVSFYYGYTF. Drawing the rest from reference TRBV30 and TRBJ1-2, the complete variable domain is SQTIHQWPATLVQPVGSPLSLECTVEGTSNPNLYWYRQAAGRGLQLLFYSVGIGQISSEVPQNLSASRPQDRQFILSSKKLLLSDSGFYLCAWSVSFYYGYTFGSGTRLTVV.

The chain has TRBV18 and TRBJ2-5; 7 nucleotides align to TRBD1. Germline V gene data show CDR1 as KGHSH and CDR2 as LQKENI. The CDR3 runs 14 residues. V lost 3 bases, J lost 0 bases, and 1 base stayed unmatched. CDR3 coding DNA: TGTGCCAGCTCACCGGGACAGTACCAAGAGACCCAGTACTTC. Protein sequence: CASSPGQYQETQYF.

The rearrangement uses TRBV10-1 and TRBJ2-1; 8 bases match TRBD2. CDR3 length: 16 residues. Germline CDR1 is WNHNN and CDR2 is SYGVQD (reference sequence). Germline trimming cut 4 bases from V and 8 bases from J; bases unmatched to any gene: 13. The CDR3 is CASSGGLSGRSDEQFF. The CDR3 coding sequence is TGCGCCAGCAGTGGGGGTTTGAGCGGGAGATCGGATGAGCAGTTCTTC.

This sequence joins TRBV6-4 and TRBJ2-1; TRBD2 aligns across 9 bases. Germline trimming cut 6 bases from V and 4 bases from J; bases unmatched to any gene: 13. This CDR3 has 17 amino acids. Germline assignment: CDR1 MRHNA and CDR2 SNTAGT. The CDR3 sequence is CASSPMSSGRFYNEQFF. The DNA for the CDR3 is TGTGCCAGCAGCCCCATGAGTAGCGGGAGATTTTACAATGAGCAGTTCTTC.

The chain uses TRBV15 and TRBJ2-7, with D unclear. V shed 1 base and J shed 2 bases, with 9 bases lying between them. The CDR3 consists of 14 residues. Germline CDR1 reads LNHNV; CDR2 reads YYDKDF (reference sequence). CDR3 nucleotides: TGTGCCACCAGCAGAGGAGAGGTAGCCTACGAGCAGTACTTC. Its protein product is CATSRGEVAYEQYF.

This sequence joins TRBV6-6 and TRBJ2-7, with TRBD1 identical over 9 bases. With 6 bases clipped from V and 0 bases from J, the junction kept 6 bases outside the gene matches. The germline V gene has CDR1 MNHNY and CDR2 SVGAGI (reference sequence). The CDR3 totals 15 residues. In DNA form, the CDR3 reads TGTGCCAGCAGGGGACCGGGACAGGGCTCCTACGAGCAGTACTTC. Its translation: CASRGPGQGSYEQYF.

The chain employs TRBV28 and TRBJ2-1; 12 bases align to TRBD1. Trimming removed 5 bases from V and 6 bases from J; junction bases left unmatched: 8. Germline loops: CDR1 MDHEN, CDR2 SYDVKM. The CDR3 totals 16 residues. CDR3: CASSLLGQGARNEQFF. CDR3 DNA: TGTGCCAGCAGTCTATTGGGACAGGGGGCTCGCAATGAGCAGTTCTTC.

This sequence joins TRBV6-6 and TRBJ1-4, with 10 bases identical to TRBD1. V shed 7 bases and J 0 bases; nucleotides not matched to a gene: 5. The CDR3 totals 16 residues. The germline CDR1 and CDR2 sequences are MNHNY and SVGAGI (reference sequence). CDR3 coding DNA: TGTGCCAGCACGACAGGGGGCTTCGCAACTAATGAAAAACTGTTTTTT. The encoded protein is CASTTGGFATNEKLFF.